This T cell receptor (beta chain) came from a study of blood T cell dynamics during melanoma immunotherapy. Study-level information: Standard first-line treatment here was pembrolizumab or nivolumab plus ipilimumab in metastatic melanoma. Study results and limitations: Disease-control patients' PBMC repertoires became either more clonal or more diverse at W3.

Germline CDR1 is MGHRA and CDR2 is YSYEKL. V shed 2 bases and J shed 9 bases, with 8 bases lying between them. This CDR3 has 12 amino acids. The time point: week 3, after first cycle of checkpoint inhibitor. Blood was drawn before treatment and at week 3 after checkpoint blockade. Every bulk PBMC sample received the same 350 ng of DNA. Profiling relied on immunoSEQ multiplex PCR, and the TCRdb table lists in-frame clones only, not all of them. Of about 16,000 clones listed, around nine tenths are singletons. A note on this clone: Antigen unknown.

Here the sequenced sample was blood, taken from a patient treated with checkpoint blockade. The sequence was collected from a human donor with melanoma. J is TRBJ2-1 and V is TRBV4-1, with no clear D. CDR3 coding DNA: TGCGCCAGCAGCCAAATGATGGGTGAGCAGTTCTTC. Its protein is CASSQMMGEQFF.